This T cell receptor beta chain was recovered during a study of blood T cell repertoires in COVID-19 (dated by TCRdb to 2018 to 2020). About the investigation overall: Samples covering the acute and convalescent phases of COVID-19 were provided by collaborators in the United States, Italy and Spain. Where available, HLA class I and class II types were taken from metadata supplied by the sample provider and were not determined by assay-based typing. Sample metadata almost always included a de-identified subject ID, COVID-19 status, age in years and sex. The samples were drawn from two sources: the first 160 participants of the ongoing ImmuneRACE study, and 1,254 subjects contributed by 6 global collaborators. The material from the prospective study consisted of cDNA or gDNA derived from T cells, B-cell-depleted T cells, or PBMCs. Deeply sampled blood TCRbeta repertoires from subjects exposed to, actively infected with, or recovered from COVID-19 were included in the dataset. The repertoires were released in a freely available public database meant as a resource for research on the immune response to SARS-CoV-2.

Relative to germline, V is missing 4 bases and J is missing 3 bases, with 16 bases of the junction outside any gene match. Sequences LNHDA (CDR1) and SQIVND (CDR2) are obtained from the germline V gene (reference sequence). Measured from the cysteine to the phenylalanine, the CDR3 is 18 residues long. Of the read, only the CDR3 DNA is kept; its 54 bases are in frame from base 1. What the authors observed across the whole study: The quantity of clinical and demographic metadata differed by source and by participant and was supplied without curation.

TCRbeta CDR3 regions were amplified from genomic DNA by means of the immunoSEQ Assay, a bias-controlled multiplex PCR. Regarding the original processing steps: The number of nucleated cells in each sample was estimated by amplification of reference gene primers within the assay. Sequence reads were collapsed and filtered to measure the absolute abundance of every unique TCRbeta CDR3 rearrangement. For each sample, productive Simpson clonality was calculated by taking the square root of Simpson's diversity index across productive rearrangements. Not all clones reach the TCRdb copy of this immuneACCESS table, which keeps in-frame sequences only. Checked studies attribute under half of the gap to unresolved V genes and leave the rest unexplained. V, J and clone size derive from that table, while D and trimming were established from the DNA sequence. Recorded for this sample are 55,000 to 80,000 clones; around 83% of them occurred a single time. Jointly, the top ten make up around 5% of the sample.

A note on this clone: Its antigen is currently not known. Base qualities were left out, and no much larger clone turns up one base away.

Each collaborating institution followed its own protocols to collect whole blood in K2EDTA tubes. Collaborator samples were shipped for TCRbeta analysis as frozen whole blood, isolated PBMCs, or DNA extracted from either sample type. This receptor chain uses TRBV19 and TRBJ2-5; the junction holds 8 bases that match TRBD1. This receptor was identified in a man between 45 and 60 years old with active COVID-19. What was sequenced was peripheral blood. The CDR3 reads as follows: CASSSPGGSRGKKETQYF. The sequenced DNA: TGTGCCAGTAGTAGTCCAGGGGGCAGCAGGGGAAAGAAAGAGACCCAGTACTTC.